This entry is about one T cell receptor (beta chain). Antigen unknown. The data were taken from a study of cytomegalovirus exposure and HLA in healthy donors. PCR amplification relied on 60 Vbeta primers (plus 13 Jbeta primers). The method was immunoSEQ multiplex PCR; TCRdb's version includes in-frame clones alone and lacks a portion of them. In the table there are about 78,000 clones, about 60% of which are singletons. The germline V gene has CDR1 LNHDA and CDR2 SQIVND (reference sequence). After removal of 9 bases from V and 4 bases from J, the junction contained 5 bases not matched to a gene. The CDR3 loop spans 13 amino acids. Study outcomes and limitations: The study reported that TCR beta sequences accurately predicted HLA-A and HLA-B alleles in most subjects. There were a few CMV-associated chains whose specificity for CMV antigens was confirmed in vitro. Several top significant clusters appeared, in a later analysis, to be linked to common viral pathogens.

The sequence came from a man aged 25 to 45 in good health and CMV-seropositive. J is TRBJ1-1 and V is TRBV19, with 10 bases identical to TRBD1. The sequencing sample was made of PBMCs. The DNA of the CDR3 is TGTGCCAGCCTGACAGGGGGCGGCACTGAAGCTTTCTTT. Protein product: CASLTGGGTEAFF. Using reference TRBV19 and TRBJ1-1 for the parts outside the CDR3, the full variable domain is DGGITQSPKYLFRKEGQNVTLSCEQNLNHDAMYWYRQDPGQGLRLIYYSQIVNDFQKGDIAEGYSVSREKKESFPLTVTSAQKNPTAFYLCASLTGGGTEAFFGQGTRLTVV.